A single TCR beta chain is shown here with its context. The antigen is undetermined. This sample also contains other DNA sequences that code for the same CDR3. Germline CDR1 reads ENHRY; CDR2 reads SYGVKD. The CDR3 consists of 15 residues. The ends lost 11 bases at V and 5 bases at J; junction bases unmatched: 13. This entry is derived from a study of Ad26.COV2.S vaccination and SARS-CoV-2 variants. On the study more broadly: The trial was COV1001 and the donor's arm was Ad26.COV2.S. Ad26.COV2.S given intramuscularly, once or twice 56 days apart.

Study-level results: Substantial breadth was reported for post-vaccination spike-specific CD8+ and CD4+ T cells.

The treatment denotes: about 20 received Ad26.COV2.S at low or high dose, single or two shots; about 5 received placebo; per-sample allocation not given. Collection of the samples took place on day 63 after the first injection of vaccine or placebo. Recruitment in Boston yielded a donor of adult age, 18-55 years. Data came from immunoSEQ multiplex PCR; TCRdb stores just in-frame clones and leaves some out. The sample has 300,000 to 400,000 clones; 85% to 90% are singletons. The sample was peripheral blood, taken in a trial of Ad26.COV2.S vaccine versus placebo. The J gene is TRBJ1-3, the V gene TRBV10-3; 9 positions agree with TRBD1. The receptor was derived from a person aged 18-60 years who received the Ad26.COV2.S COVID-19 vaccine or a placebo. In nucleotides, the CDR3 is TGTGCCTCAGGGGGGGACAGGGCCTCAAGAAACACCATATATTTT. This gives the protein CASGGDRASRNTIYF.